The sequence of this T cell receptor (beta chain) was determined in a study of response to subunit inactivated influenza vaccine. TCRdb re-called the RT-PCR reads through MiXCR, storing one row per CDR3 protein. The sample contains under 500,000 distinct CDR3 sequences, approximately 11% of which appear only once. Germline lookup yields CDR1 PRHDT and CDR2 FYEKMQ (reference sequence). CDR3 length: 11 amino acids. V lost 5 bases, J lost 4 bases, and 5 bases lay in between. The clonotype was recovered from a man aged 50 or older who received an inactivated influenza vaccine. This specimen was PBMCs from blood, taken roughly 46 days after vaccination. The rearrangement joins TRBV13 to TRBJ1-2; D remains unclear. DNA of the CDR3: TGTGCCAGCAGCAATCCCTATGGCTACACCTTC. Translation gives CASSNPYGYTF.